This TCR beta chain is drawn from a study of kidney transplant recipient with SARS-CoV-2 infection. TCRdb reprocessed the reads with MiXCR, giving one entry per CDR3 protein. The data show fewer than 250,000 distinct CDR3 sequences, roughly 26% seen once. To note about this clonotype: A single base separates this from a much larger clone, so it may be a read error.

Germline V CDR1 and CDR2: MNHNS, SASEGT. This CDR3 has 17 residues. The input for sequencing was a blood sample, taken at baseline and on day 111 from a kidney transplant recipient. The receptor comes from a male patient between 25 and 39 years old who had COVID-19 and was a kidney transplant recipient. The T cells may partly be graft donor cells. The chain combines TRBV6-1 with TRBJ1-2, with D unclear. CDR3 coding DNA: TGTACCAGCAGTCATCAGTACTCTATGCGAAAGACCTATGGCTACACCTTC. The encoded protein is CTSSHQYSMRKTYGYTF.